Sequencing of this T cell receptor beta chain was carried out in a study of T cells expressing NK-cell markers. Study background: Sorted CD3+CD56-NKG2C+, CD3+CD56+NKG2C- and CD3+CD56+NKG2C+ T cells were the source of the TCR beta repertoires. Study results and caveats: The same clonotypes also predominated in the CD3+CD56-NKG2C+ fraction of several donors.

The CDR3 loop spans 15 amino acids. Germline lookup yields CDR1 DFQATT and CDR2 SNEGSKA (reference sequence). Note on this clonotype: Antigen: not known.

No DNA is given; TCRdb re-called the 5' RACE reads and lists each CDR3 protein once. The sample yields about 550,000 distinct CDR3 sequences, of which the top ten take up 3.5% to 4.5%. The origin of this receptor is a man aged 18 to 29 in good health. Material for sequencing was blood T cells: a sorted CD56 or NKG2C T cell subset, CD4+ or CD8+ T cells, or bulk PBMC T cells (not recorded which). The gene calls are TRBV20-1 and TRBJ2-3; the TRBD2 assignment by TCRdb is unverifiable without DNA. This chain's CDR3 is CSASPRLVGTDTQYF.